The rows below give T cell receptor beta chains drawn from one sample of a study of Ad26.COV2.S vaccination and SARS-CoV-2 variants. Sequencing was performed with immunoSEQ multiplex PCR; in TCRdb, only in-frame clones are kept and a portion is missing. Seen here are a few hundred thousand clones, around 90% observed once, and the top ten hold nearly 3%. Sample: peripheral blood, taken in a trial of Ad26.COV2.S vaccine versus placebo. These receptors were taken from a person between 18 and 59 years old who received the Ad26.COV2.S COVID-19 vaccine or a placebo. Each CDR3 is given with its conserved first and last residue. Fields, in order: V gene, J gene, D gene, clone size, CDR3 protein, CDR3 DNA. The D gene is left open where the match is weak. The size field is filled for only some rows; it gives once, few, many or a size class.

v_gene: TRBV7-2
j_gene: TRBJ2-2
d_gene: NA
abundance: NA
CDR3aa: CASSPRDSTGGELFF
CDR3nt: TGTGCCAGCAGCCCCCGGGACTCCACCGGCGGGGAGCTGTTTTTT

v_gene: TRBV24-1
j_gene: TRBJ1-5
d_gene: NA
abundance: NA
CDR3aa: CATSAGSEKTQPQHF
CDR3nt: TGTGCCACCAGTGCAGGCTCTGAGAAGACTCAGCCCCAGCATTTT

v_gene: TRBV5-1
j_gene: TRBJ1-5
d_gene: NA
abundance: NA
CDR3aa: CASSLSWGQGQPQHF
CDR3nt: TGCGCCAGCAGCTTGAGTTGGGGGCAAGGACAGCCCCAGCATTTT

v_gene: TRBV7-3
j_gene: TRBJ2-1
d_gene: TRBD1
abundance: NA
CDR3aa: CASSSDRGNEQFF
CDR3nt: TGTGCCAGCAGTTCCGACAGGGGGAATGAGCAGTTCTTC

v_gene: TRBV7-3
j_gene: TRBJ2-3
d_gene: NA
abundance: NA
CDR3aa: CASSLQVLDTQYF
CDR3nt: TGTGCCAGCAGCTTACAGGTGCTAGATACGCAGTATTTT

v_gene: TRBV7-9
j_gene: TRBJ1-4
d_gene: TRBD1
abundance: NA
CDR3aa: CASSPGTDNNEKLFF
CDR3nt: TGTGCCAGCAGCCCTGGGACAGACAATAATGAAAAACTGTTTTTT

v_gene: TRBV30
j_gene: TRBJ2-5
d_gene: TRBD2
abundance: NA
CDR3aa: CAWNRGTGGPQETQYF
CDR3nt: TGTGCCTGGAATAGGGGAACGGGAGGGCCCCAAGAGACCCAGTACTTC

v_gene: TRBV11-2
j_gene: TRBJ2-7
d_gene: TRBD2
abundance: NA
CDR3aa: CASSLAPGTSGAHYEQYF
CDR3nt: TGTGCCAGCAGCTTAGCCCCTGGGACTAGCGGGGCGCACTACGAGCAGTACTTC

v_gene: TRBV12-3/TRBV12-4
j_gene: TRBJ2-1
d_gene: NA
abundance: NA
CDR3aa: CASKESAAHEQFF
CDR3nt: TGTGCCAGCAAGGAGAGTGCCGCCCATGAGCAGTTCTTC

v_gene: TRBV6-2/TRBV6-3
j_gene: TRBJ1-2
d_gene: NA
abundance: NA
CDR3aa: CASSYRPGRSDGYTF
CDR3nt: TGTGCCAGCAGTTACAGGCCTGGGAGGTCAGATGGCTACACCTTC

v_gene: TRBV11-2
j_gene: TRBJ2-7
d_gene: NA
abundance: NA
CDR3aa: CASSQTGGGAYEQYF
CDR3nt: TGTGCCAGCAGCCAAACAGGGGGGGGAGCCTACGAGCAGTACTTC

v_gene: TRBV18
j_gene: TRBJ2-1
d_gene: NA
abundance: once
CDR3aa: CASSLRANNEQFF
CDR3nt: TGTGCCAGCTCACTTCGGGCTAATAATGAGCAGTTCTTC

v_gene: TRBV27
j_gene: TRBJ2-5
d_gene: TRBD2
abundance: NA
CDR3aa: CASSYRAGLRQETQYF
CDR3nt: TGTGCCAGCAGTTACCGAGCGGGACTAAGGCAAGAGACCCAGTACTTC

v_gene: TRBV7-9
j_gene: TRBJ1-2
d_gene: NA
abundance: NA
CDR3aa: CATNHGGNGYTF
CDR3nt: TGTGCCACCAACCACGGGGGGAATGGCTACACCTTC

v_gene: TRBV5-1
j_gene: TRBJ2-6
d_gene: TRBD1
abundance: NA
CDR3aa: CASSFRRQGAPSGANVLTF
CDR3nt: TGCGCCAGCAGCTTCCGAAGACAGGGGGCCCCCTCTGGGGCCAACGTCCTGACTTTC

v_gene: TRBV11-2
j_gene: TRBJ2-2
d_gene: TRBD2
abundance: NA
CDR3aa: CASSPLAGGNTGELFF
CDR3nt: TGTGCCAGCAGCCCCTTAGCGGGGGGGAACACCGGGGAGCTGTTTTTT

v_gene: TRBV2
j_gene: TRBJ2-2
d_gene: NA
abundance: NA
CDR3aa: CASSIQGTGELFF
CDR3nt: TGTGCCAGCAGTATACAGGGAACCGGGGAGCTGTTTTTT

v_gene: TRBV15
j_gene: TRBJ2-7
d_gene: NA
abundance: NA
CDR3aa: CATSRDRREQYF
CDR3nt: TGTGCCACCAGCAGAGATCGGAGAGAGCAGTACTTC

v_gene: TRBV29-1
j_gene: TRBJ2-5
d_gene: NA
abundance: NA
CDR3aa: CSGGPQETQYF
CDR3nt: TGCAGCGGAGGGCCTCAAGAGACCCAGTACTTC

v_gene: TRBV19
j_gene: TRBJ2-5
d_gene: NA
abundance: NA
CDR3aa: CASSIGGPTRQETQYF
CDR3nt: TGTGCCAGTAGTATAGGAGGGCCTACTCGTCAGGAGACCCAGTACTTC

v_gene: TRBV30
j_gene: TRBJ1-1
d_gene: NA
abundance: NA
CDR3aa: CAWSVLDSKAFF
CDR3nt: TGTGCCTGGAGTGTATTGGACAGTAAAGCTTTCTTT

v_gene: TRBV6-6
j_gene: TRBJ2-2
d_gene: TRBD2
abundance: NA
CDR3aa: CASSKGLVGTGELFF
CDR3nt: TGTGCCAGCAGTAAGGGACTAGTTGGCACCGGGGAGCTGTTTTTT

v_gene: TRBV7-2
j_gene: TRBJ1-1
d_gene: TRBD1
abundance: NA
CDR3aa: CASSSRQGVSEAFF
CDR3nt: TGTGCCAGCAGCTCCAGACAGGGGGTCTCTGAAGCTTTCTTT

v_gene: TRBV6-5
j_gene: TRBJ2-1
d_gene: NA
abundance: NA
CDR3aa: CASRDRQTYNEQFF
CDR3nt: TGTGCCAGCCGAGACCGGCAAACCTACAATGAGCAGTTCTTC

v_gene: TRBV6-5
j_gene: TRBJ2-1
d_gene: TRBD1
abundance: once
CDR3aa: CASSYEQGAGEQFF
CDR3nt: TGTGCCAGCAGTTACGAGCAGGGGGCAGGTGAGCAGTTCTTC

v_gene: TRBV5-4
j_gene: TRBJ2-5
d_gene: TRBD2
abundance: once
CDR3aa: CASSLTSEGAETQYF
CDR3nt: TGTGCCAGCAGCTTGACTAGCGAAGGGGCGGAGACCCAGTACTTC

v_gene: TRBV18
j_gene: TRBJ2-2
d_gene: TRBD2
abundance: NA
CDR3aa: CASSPPFTSGGNTGELFF
CDR3nt: TGTGCCAGCTCACCACCGTTTACTAGCGGGGGGAACACCGGGGAGCTGTTTTTT

v_gene: TRBV25-1
j_gene: TRBJ2-1
d_gene: NA
abundance: NA
CDR3aa: CASSNLTGYNEQFF
CDR3nt: TGTGCCAGCAGTAACTTGACCGGTTACAATGAGCAGTTCTTC